This T cell receptor beta chain was recovered during a study of identical twins. Study conclusions and caveats: Fewer insertions were carried by abundant cord blood beta clonotypes, but none was seen in memory repertoires.

One entry per CDR3 protein, called by TCRdb with MiXCR from the 5' RACE reads. The table shows roughly 720,000 distinct CDR3 sequences, with about 20% occurring only once. This clonotype turned up a few times. As yet, its antigen is unknown. In addition, the sample was reused for a study of T cells expressing NK-cell markers. That publication notes: The use of an anti-gamma-delta TCR antibody, which was added in several experiments, restricted sorting to T cells expressing alpha-beta TCR. The CD3+CD56-NKG2C+ fraction of several donors was also led by these clonotypes.

The clonotype comes from a woman aged 18-29 years in good health. The sequencing input was PBMCs.

The CDR3 nucleotides read TGTGCCAGCAGCCAAGACGTGGGGGCAGTCGGCTACACCTTC. Amino acid sequence: CASSQDVGAVGYTF. The chain combines TRBV14 with TRBJ1-2; weak D call: TRBD1 (6 bases). V shed 0 bases and J shed 8 bases, with 13 bases lying between them. CDR1 and CDR2 (germline): SGHDN, FVKESK. This CDR3 region has 14 residues.